Listed below are T cell receptor beta chains from one sample, sequenced in a study of T-cell memory formation after mild COVID-19. Using its own MiXCR run on the 5' RACE reads, TCRdb lists one record per CDR3 protein. Of fewer than 450,000 distinct CDR3 sequences listed, 24% are singletons. Sequencing was carried out using PBMCs or a T cell subset sorted from them (not recorded which). All receptors derive from an adult woman who had mild COVID-19 (a few samples of this study predate the infection). Cell type and time point are not known. CDR3s include the opening cysteine and the closing phenylalanine or tryptophan. A D gene is named only where the DNA matches it firmly. Not every row has a clone size; where given, it reads once, few, many or a size class.

TRBJ2-5 | few | TRBV5-1 | TRBD1 | TGCGCCAGCAGCTACGACAGGGGCGTCGAGACCCAGTACTTC | CASSYDRGVETQYF
TRBJ1-4 | NA | TRBV12-3/TRBV12-4 | TRBD1 | TGTGCCAGCAGTTACCGACAGGGGGGGAATGAAAAACTGTTTTTT | CASSYRQGGNEKLFF
TRBJ2-1 | few | TRBV4-2 | TRBD2 | TGTGCCAGCAGCCACGGGGGGTCCTACAATGAGCAGTTCTTC | CASSHGGSYNEQFF
TRBJ1-5 | NA | TRBV6-5 | NA | TGTGCCAGCAGTTACTCGTCCGGGGGACATCAGCCCCAGCATTTT | CASSYSSGGHQPQHF
TRBJ1-5 | NA | TRBV13 | NA | TGTGCCAGCAGCCCAGGGATTAATCAGCCCCAGCATTTT | CASSPGINQPQHF
TRBJ2-6 | few | TRBV4-3 | NA | TGCGCCAGCAGCCAAGGTACCGGGGGTGGGGCCAACGTCCTGACTTTC | CASSQGTGGGANVLTF
TRBJ1-2 | NA | TRBV12-3/TRBV12-4 | NA | TGTGCCAGCAGCCGACGGGACTATGGCTACACCTTC | CASSRRDYGYTF
TRBJ2-5 | NA | TRBV20-1 | NA | TGCAGTGCTAGAGGTGGCCACGAGACCCAGTACTTC | CSARGGHETQYF
TRBJ2-3 | NA | TRBV24-1 | NA | TGTGCCACCAGTGAGCCGGGACTTAGCACAGATACGCAGTATTTT | CATSEPGLSTDTQYF
TRBJ2-7 | few | TRBV12-3/TRBV12-4 | NA | TGTGCCAGCAGTCCGCTCGAGCAGTACTTC | CASSPLEQYF
TRBJ1-1 | few | TRBV7-8 | NA | TGTGCCAGCAGCTTAGCGGGCGGAAGCGAAGCTTTCTTT | CASSLAGGSEAFF
TRBJ1-4 | NA | TRBV15 | NA | TGTGCCACCAGCGAAAGGGCAAATGAAAAACTGTTTTTT | CATSERANEKLFF
TRBJ2-1 | few | TRBV5-6 | NA | TGTGCCAGCAGCCCAGGGGACAACCCCTACAATGAGCAGTTCTTC | CASSPGDNPYNEQFF
TRBJ2-5 | NA | TRBV5-8 | NA | TGTGCCAGCAGCTTGAAGACTCACGGGGTTCAAGAGACCCAGTACTTC | CASSLKTHGVQETQYF
TRBJ1-1 | few | TRBV15 | TRBD1 | TGTGCCACCAGCAGGCAGGGGGGAACTGAAGCTTTCTTT | CATSRQGGTEAFF
TRBJ1-1 | NA | TRBV7-8 | TRBD1 | TGTGCCAGCAGCCGTGACAGGGTTTCTTCGCAAATGTGGGACCCGAGGGACACTGAAGCTTTCTTT | CASSRDRVSSQMWDPRDTEAFF
TRBJ2-7 | few | TRBV20-1 | NA | TGCAGTGCTAGAGGAACGACCCACGAGCAGTACTTC | CSARGTTHEQYF
TRBJ1-5 | NA | TRBV6-6 | TRBD1 | TGTGCCAGCAGTTACCTTCAGGGGGACCAGCCCCAGCATTTT | CASSYLQGDQPQHF
TRBJ1-3 | few | TRBV6-2/TRBV6-3 | NA | TGTGCCAGCAGTTACAACCCTGGAAACACCATATATTTT | CASSYNPGNTIYF
TRBJ2-2 | NA | TRBV19 | TRBD1 | TGTGCCAGTAGTATCCAGGGGGCTCCCACCGGGGAGCTGTTTTTT | CASSIQGAPTGELFF
TRBJ1-2 | many | TRBV27 | NA | TGTGCCAGCAGACCCAGGGTCGTGGATAGCTATGGCTACACCTTC | CASRPRVVDSYGYTF
TRBJ2-1 | few | TRBV7-9 | TRBD2 | TGTGCCAGCAGCTTAGGGACTAGCGGGGTGACGGATGAGCAGTTCTTC | CASSLGTSGVTDEQFF
TRBJ2-1 | few | TRBV12-3/TRBV12-4 | NA | TGTGCCAGTAATACGGGACTCCCCCACTACAATGAGCAGTTCTTC | CASNTGLPHYNEQFF
TRBJ2-3 | once | TRBV12-3/TRBV12-4 | NA | TGTGCCAGCAGACTGGCGAGGACCACAGATACGCAGTATTTT | CASRLARTTDTQYF
TRBJ1-4 | few | TRBV29-1 | NA | TGCAGCGTTGTAACTAATGAAAAACTGTTTTTT | CSVVTNEKLFF
TRBJ1-1 | NA | TRBV6-4 | NA | TGTGCCAGCAGTGATACCAGCATGAACACTGAAGCTTTCTTT | CASSDTSMNTEAFF
TRBJ1-1 | few | TRBV15 | NA | TGTGCCACCAGGGGACTCGCGTCGACTGAAGCTTTCTTT | CATRGLASTEAFF